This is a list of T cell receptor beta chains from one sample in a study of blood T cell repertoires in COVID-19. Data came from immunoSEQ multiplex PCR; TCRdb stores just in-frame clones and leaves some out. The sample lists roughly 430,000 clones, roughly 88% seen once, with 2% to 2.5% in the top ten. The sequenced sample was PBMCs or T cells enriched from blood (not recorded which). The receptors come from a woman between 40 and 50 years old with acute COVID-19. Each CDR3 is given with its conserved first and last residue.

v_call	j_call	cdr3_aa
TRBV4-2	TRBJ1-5	CASSHGETNQPQHF
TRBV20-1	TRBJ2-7	CSALISYEQYF
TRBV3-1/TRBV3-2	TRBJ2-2	CASSAGTDINTGELFF
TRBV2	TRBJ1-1	CASTQSPRQGSEAFF
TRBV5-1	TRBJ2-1	CASSWTGTSYNEQFF
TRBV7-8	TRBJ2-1	CASSLGRGGSGEQFF
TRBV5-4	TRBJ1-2	CASSLVSNGYTF
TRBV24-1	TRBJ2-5	CATSDLKGVQETQYF
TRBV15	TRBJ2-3	CATSRADSRVRDTQYF
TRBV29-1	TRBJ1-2	CSASTGGDGYTF
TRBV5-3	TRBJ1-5	CARSPGRVGNQPQHF
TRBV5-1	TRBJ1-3	CASSDPTGIGGNTIYF
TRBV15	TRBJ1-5	CATSRDVQGTGQPQHF
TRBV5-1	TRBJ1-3	CASSLRTADSGNTIYF
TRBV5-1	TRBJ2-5	CASSISGGQETQYF
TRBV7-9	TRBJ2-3	CASSPRGAGTTDTQYF
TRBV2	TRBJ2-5	CASRTSGGAWETQYF
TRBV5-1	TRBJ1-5	CASSVSGWGNQPQHF
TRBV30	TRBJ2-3	CAWSAGGVSTDTQYF
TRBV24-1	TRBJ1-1	CATSDSGGTEAFF
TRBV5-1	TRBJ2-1	CASSTTSGGYNEQFF
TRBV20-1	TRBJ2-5	CSASLRDSQETQYF
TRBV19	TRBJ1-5	CASSNFVLDRGGQPQHF
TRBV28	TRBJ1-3	CASSLSGQGSGNTIYF
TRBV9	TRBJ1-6	CAPNPGDRGLF
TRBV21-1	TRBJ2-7	CASSKAGGGAYYEQYF
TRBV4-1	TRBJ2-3	CASSQELRAPAQYF
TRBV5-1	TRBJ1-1	CASSLGTGTPNTEAFF
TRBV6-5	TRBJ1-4	CASRALTNEKLFF
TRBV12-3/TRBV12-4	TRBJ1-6	CASSPAPGPLHF
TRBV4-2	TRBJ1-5	CASSQDRIWPQHF
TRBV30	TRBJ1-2	CAWSHRAVNYGYTF
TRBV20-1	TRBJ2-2	CSDFLGELFF
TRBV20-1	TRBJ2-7	CSASRVSEQYF
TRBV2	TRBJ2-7	CASRRLGATAYEQYF
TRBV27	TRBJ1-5	CANPQGPQHF
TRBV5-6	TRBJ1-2	CASSRPSGQGSGGYTF
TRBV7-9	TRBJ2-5	CASPRTEPQETQYF
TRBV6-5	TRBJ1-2	CASTYRRGLGYGYTF
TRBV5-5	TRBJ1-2	CASSPDGYGYTF
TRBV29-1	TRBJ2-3	CSVSWDRDRTDTQYF
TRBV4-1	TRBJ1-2	CASSQGSGRETYGYTF
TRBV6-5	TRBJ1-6	CASSYRGSSYNSPLHF
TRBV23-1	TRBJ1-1	CASSHSPDRLNRGRVWRGTEAFF